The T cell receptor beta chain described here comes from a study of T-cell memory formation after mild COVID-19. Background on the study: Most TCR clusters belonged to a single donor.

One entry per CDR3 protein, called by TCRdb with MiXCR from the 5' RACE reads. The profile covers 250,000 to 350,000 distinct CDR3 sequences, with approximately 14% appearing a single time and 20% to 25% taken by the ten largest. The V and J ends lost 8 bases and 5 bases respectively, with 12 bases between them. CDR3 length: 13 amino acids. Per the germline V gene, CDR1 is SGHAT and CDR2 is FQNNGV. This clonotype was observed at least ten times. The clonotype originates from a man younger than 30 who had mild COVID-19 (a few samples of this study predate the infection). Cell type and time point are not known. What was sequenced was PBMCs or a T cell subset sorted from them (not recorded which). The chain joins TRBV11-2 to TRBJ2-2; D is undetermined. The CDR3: CASESDGTGELFF. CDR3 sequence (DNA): TGTGCCAGCGAATCCGACGGGACCGGGGAGCTGTTTTTT. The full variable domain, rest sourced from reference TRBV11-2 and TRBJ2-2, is EAGVAQSPRYKIIEKRQSVAFWCNPISGHATLYWYQQILGQGPKLLIQFQNNGVVDDSQLPKDRFSAERLKGVDSTLKIQPAKLEDSAVYLCASESDGTGELFFGEGSRLTVL.